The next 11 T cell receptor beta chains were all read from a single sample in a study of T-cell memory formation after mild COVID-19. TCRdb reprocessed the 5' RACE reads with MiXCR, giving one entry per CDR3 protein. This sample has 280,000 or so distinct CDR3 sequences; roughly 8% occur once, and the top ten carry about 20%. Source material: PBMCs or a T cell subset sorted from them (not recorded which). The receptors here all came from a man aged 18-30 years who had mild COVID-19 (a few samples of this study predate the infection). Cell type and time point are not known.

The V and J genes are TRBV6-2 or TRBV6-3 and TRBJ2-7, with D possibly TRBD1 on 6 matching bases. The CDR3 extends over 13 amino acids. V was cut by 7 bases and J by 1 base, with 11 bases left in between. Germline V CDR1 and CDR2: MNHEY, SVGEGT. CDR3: CASMDSWSYEQYF. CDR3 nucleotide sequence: TGTGCCAGCATGGACAGCTGGTCCTACGAGCAGTACTTC.

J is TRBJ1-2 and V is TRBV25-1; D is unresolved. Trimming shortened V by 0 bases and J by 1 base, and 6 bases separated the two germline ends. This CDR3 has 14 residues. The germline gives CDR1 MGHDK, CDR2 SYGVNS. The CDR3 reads CASSEYHGNYGYTF. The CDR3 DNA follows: TGTGCCAGCAGTGAATACCACGGTAACTATGGCTACACCTTC.

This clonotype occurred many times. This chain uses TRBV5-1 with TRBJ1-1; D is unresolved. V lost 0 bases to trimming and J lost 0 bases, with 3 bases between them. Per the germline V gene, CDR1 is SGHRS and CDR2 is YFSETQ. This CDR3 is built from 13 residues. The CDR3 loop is CASSLEVNTEAFF. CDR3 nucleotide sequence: TGCGCCAGCAGCTTGGAGGTGAACACTGAAGCTTTCTTT.

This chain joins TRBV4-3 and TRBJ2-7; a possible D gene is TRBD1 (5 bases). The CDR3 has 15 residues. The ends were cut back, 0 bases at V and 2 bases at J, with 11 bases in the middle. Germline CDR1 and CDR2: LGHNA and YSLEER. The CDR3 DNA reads TGCGCCAGCAGCCAAGAACGTCCGACAGCCTACGAGCAGTACTTC. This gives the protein CASSQERPTAYEQYF.

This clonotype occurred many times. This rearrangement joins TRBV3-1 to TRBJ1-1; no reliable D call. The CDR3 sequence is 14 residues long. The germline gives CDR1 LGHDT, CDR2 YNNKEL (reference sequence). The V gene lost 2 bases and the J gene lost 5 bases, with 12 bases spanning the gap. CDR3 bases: TGTGCCAGCAGCCAATCGGAGGCGAGGACTGAAGCTTTCTTT. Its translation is CASSQSEARTEAFF. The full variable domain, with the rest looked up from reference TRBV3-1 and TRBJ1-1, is DTAVSQTPKYLVTQMGNDKSIKCEQNLGHDTMYWYKQDSKKFLKIMFSYNNKELIINETVPNRFSPKSPDKAHLNLHINSLELGDSAVYFCASSQSEARTEAFFGQGTRLTVV.

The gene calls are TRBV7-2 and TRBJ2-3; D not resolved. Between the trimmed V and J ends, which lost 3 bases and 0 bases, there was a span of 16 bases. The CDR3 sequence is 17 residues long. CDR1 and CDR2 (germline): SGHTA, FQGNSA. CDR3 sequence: CASSFPDDGRSTDTQYF. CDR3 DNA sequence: TGTGCCAGCAGCTTCCCGGATGATGGGCGCAGCACAGATACGCAGTATTTT.

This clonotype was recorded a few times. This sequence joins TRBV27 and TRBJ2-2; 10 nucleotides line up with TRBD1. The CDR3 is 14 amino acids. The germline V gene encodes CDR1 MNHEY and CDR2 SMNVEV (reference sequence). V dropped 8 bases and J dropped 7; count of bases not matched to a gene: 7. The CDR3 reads CASLRQGASGELFF. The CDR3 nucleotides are TGTGCCAGCCTTCGACAGGGGGCAAGCGGGGAGCTGTTTTTT.

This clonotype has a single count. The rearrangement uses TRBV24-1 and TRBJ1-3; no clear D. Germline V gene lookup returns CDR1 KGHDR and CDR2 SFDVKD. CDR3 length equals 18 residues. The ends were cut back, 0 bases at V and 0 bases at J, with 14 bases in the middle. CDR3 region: CATSDLKERTSSGNTIYF. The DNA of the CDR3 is TGTGCCACCAGTGATTTGAAGGAGAGGACCTCCTCTGGAAACACCATATATTTT.

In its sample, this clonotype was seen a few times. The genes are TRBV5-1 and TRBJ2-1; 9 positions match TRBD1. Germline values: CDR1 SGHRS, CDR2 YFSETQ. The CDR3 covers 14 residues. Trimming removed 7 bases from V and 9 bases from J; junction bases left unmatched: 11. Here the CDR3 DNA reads TGCGCCAGCCGACAGGGGGACAGTAGGAGTGAGCAGTTCTTC. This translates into CASRQGDSRSEQFF.

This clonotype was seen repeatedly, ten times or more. CDR3: CASSQETWADTQYF. CDR3 sequence (DNA): TGCGCCAGCAGCCAAGAAACCTGGGCAGATACGCAGTATTTT. The chain couples TRBV4-3 to TRBJ2-3, with D unclear. The CDR3 is made up of 14 amino acids. CDR1 is LGHNA, CDR2 YSLEER, per germline. The V end lost 0 bases, the J end lost 4 bases, and 8 bases lay between the germline ends.

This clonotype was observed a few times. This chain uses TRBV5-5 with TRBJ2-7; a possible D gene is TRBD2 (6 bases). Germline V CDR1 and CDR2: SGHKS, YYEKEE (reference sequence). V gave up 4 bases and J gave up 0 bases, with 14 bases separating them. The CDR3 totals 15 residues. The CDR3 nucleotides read TGTGCCAGCAGCCATTGGAGGGAGAACTCCTACGAGCAGTACTTC. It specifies CASSHWRENSYEQYF.